This record concerns one T cell receptor (beta chain) sequence. Germline trimming cut 2 bases from V and 9 bases from J; bases unmatched to any gene: 9. This CDR3 contains 15 residues. Germline CDR1 is MNHEY and CDR2 is SMNVEV (reference sequence). The table came from immunoSEQ multiplex PCR; TCRdb's copy has only in-frame clones and leaves some out. This table holds about 87,000 clones, 90% to 95% found once. These data belong to a study of T cell changes during pregnancy in multiple sclerosis. The sequence was obtained from a female donor in good health, enrolled as a control in a pregnancy study. The material sequenced was peripheral blood, taken in the third trimester of pregnancy. The chain recombines TRBV27 with TRBJ2-1, with TRBD2 matching 8 bases. The CDR3 reads CASSLPGAGAVEQFF. DNA for the CDR3: TGTGCCAGCAGTTTACCTGGAGCGGGAGCCGTTGAGCAGTTCTTC.